The clone carrying this T cell receptor beta chain showed up many times. This CDR3 is built from 18 residues. V gave up 4 bases and J gave up 0 bases; unmatched junction bases: 10. This sample stems from a study of patients and donors after allogeneic stem cell transplantation. TCRdb itself ran the RT-PCR reads through MiXCR, one entry per CDR3 protein. The profile shows fewer than 250,000 distinct CDR3 sequences, 13% to 15% of them singletons. The V call is TRBV12-3 or TRBV12-4, the J call TRBJ2-5, with 11 bases fitting TRBD2. The material sequenced was blood, either unsorted or a sorted T cell fraction (not recorded which). The source of this sequence is a human donor who was either an allogeneic HSCT recipient or a stem cell or donor lymphocyte infusion donor (not recorded which). It is not recorded whose cells these are; they may come from a transplant donor. DNA for the CDR3: TGTGCCAGCAGTTCCTCGACTAGCGGGGAAGGAAACCAAGAGACCCAGTACTTC. Protein product: CASSSSTSGEGNQETQYF.